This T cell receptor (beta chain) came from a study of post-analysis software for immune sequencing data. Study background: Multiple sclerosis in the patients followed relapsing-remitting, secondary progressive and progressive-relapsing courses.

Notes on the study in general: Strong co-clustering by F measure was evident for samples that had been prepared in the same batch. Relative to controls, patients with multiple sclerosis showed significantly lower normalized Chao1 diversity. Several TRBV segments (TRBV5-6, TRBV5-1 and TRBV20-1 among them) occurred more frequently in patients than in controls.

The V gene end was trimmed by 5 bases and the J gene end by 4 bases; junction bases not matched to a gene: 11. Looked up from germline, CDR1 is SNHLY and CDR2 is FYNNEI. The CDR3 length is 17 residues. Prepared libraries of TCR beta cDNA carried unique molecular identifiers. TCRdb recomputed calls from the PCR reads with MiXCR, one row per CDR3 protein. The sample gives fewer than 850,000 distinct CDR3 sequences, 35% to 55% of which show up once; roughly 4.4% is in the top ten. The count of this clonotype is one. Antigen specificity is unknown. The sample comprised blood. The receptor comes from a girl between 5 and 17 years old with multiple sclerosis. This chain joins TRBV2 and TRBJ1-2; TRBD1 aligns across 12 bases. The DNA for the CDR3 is TGTGCCAGCAGTTTGCAGGGGACAGGGGGCAAGACCTATGGCTACACCTTC. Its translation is CASSLQGTGGKTYGYTF.